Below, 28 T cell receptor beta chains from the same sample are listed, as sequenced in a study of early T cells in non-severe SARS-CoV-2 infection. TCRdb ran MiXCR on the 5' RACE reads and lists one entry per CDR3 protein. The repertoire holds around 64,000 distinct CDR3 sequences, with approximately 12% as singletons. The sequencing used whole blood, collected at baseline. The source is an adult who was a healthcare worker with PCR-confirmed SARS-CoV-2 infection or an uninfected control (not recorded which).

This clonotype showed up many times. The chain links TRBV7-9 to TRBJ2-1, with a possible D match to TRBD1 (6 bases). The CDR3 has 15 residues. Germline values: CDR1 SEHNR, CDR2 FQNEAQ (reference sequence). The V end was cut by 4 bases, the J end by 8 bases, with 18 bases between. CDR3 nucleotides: TGTGCCAGCAGCTCGTGGCAGGGGCGAGGGGATGAGCAGTTCTTC. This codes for CASSSWQGRGDEQFF.

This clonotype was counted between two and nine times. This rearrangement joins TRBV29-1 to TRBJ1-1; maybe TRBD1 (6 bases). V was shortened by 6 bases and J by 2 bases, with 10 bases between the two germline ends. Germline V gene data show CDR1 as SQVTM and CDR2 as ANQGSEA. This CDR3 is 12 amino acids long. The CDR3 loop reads CSVSGVNTEAFF. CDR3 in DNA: TGCAGCGTATCAGGGGTAAACACTGAAGCTTTCTTT.

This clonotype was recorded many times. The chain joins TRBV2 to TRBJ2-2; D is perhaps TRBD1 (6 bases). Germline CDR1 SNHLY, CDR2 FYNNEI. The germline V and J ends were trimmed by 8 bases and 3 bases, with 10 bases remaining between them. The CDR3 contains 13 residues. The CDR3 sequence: CASGNRDTGELFF. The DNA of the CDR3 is TGTGCCAGCGGCAACAGGGACACCGGGGAGCTGTTTTTT.

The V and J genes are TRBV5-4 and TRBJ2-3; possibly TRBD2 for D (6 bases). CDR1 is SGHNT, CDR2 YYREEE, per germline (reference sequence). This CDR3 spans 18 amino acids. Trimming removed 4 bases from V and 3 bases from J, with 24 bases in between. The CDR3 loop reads CASSAGPEGLHKTDTQYF. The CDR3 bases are TGTGCCAGCAGCGCGGGACCAGAGGGGCTCCACAAGACAGATACGCAGTATTTT.

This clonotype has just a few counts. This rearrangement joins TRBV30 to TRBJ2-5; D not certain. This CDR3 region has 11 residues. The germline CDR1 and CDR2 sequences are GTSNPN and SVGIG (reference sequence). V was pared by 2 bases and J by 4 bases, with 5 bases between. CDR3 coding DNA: TGTGCCTGGAGTTGGGGAGAGACCCAGTACTTC. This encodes CAWSWGETQYF.

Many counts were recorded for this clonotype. The CDR3 reads CSVLQGANYGYTF. CDR3 nucleotides: TGCAGCGTCCTACAGGGAGCTAACTATGGCTACACCTTC. J is TRBJ1-2 and V is TRBV29-1, with D perhaps matching TRBD1 (6 bases). V lost 6 bases to trimming and J lost 0 bases, with 11 bases between them. The CDR3 totals 13 residues. Germline V CDR1 and CDR2: SQVTM, ANQGSEA. Combining the CDR3 with reference TRBV29-1 and TRBJ1-2 gives the whole variable domain SAVISQKPSRDICQRGTSLTIQCQVDSQVTMMFWYRQQPGQSLTLIATANQGSEATYESGFVIDKFPISRPNLTFSTLTVSNMSPEDSSIYLCSVLQGANYGYTFGSGTRLTVV.

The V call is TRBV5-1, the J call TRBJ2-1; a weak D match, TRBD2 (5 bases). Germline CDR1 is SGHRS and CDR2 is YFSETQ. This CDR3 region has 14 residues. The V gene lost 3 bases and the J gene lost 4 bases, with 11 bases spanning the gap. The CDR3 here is CASSSWTGYNEQFF. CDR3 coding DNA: TGCGCCAGCAGCTCTTGGACTGGATACAATGAGCAGTTCTTC.

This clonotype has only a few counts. CDR3 nucleotides: TGTGCCAGCAGTGAAGCGCTTCGACTAGCGGGAGTATCCTACAATGAGCAGTTCTTC. Translated: CASSEALRLAGVSYNEQFF. The V and J genes are TRBV6-1 and TRBJ2-1, with TRBD2 identical over 12 bases. With V trimmed by 0 bases and J by 1 base, 7 bases remained unmatched. This CDR3 spans 19 amino acids. Germline V gene sequence: CDR1 MNHNS, CDR2 SASEGT.

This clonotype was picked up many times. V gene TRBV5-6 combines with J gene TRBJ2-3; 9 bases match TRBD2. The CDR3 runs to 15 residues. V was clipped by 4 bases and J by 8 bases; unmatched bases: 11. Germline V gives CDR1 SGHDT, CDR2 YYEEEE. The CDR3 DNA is TGTGCCAGCAGCCCGCAGCGGGGGGTACTGCGTACGCAGTATTTT. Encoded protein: CASSPQRGVLRTQYF. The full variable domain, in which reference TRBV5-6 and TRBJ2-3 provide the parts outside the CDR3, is DAGVTQSPTHLIKTRGQQVTLRCSPKSGHDTVSWYQQALGQGPQFIFQYYEEEERQRGNFPDRFSGHQFPNYSSELNVNALLLGDSALYLCASSPQRGVLRTQYFGPGTRLTVL.

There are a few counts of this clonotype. The CDR3: CASSFRAGTSRNNEQFF. The CDR3 region has the DNA TGTGCCAGCAGCTTTAGAGCCGGGACTAGCCGAAACAATGAGCAGTTCTTC. This sequence joins TRBV11-2 and TRBJ2-1; 9 bases are shared with TRBD2. Germline CDR1 SGHAT, CDR2 FQNNGV. The V gene end was trimmed by 3 bases and the J gene end by 5 bases; junction bases not matched to a gene: 11. CDR3 length equals 17 residues.

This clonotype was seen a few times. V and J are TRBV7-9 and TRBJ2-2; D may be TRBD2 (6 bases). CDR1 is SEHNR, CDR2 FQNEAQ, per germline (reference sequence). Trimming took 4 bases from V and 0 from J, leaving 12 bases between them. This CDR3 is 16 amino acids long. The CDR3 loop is CASSSGGAANTGELFF. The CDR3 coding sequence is TGTGCCAGCAGCTCCGGCGGGGCGGCGAACACCGGGGAGCTGTTTTTT. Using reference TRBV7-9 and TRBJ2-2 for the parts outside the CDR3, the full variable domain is DTGVSQNPRHKITKRGQNVTFRCDPISEHNRLYWYRQTLGQGPEFLTYFQNEAQLEKSRLLSDRFSAERPKGSFSTLEIQRTEQGDSAMYLCASSSGGAANTGELFFGEGSRLTVL.

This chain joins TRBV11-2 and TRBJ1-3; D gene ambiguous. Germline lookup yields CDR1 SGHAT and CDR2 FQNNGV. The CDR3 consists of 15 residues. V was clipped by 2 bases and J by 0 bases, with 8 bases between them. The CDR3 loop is CASSLSQNSGNTIYF. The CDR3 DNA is TGTGCCAGCAGCTTAAGTCAGAACTCTGGAAACACCATATATTTT.

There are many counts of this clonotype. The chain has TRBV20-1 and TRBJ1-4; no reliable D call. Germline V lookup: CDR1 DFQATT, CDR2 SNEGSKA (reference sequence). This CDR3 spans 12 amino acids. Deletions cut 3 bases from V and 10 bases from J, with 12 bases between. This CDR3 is CSARGELGKLFF. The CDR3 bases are TGCAGTGCTAGGGGAGAGTTGGGAAAACTGTTTTTT.

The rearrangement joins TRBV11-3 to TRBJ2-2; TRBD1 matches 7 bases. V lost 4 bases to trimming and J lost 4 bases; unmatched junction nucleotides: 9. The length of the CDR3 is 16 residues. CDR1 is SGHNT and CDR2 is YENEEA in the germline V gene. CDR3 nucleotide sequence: TGTGCCAGCAGCTCTTGGGACAGCAGACTCACCGGGGAGCTGTTTTTT. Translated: CASSSWDSRLTGELFF.

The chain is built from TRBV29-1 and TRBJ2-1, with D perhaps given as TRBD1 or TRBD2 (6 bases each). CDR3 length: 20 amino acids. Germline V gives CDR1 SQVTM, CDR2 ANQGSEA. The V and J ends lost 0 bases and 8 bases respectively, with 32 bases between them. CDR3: CSVEDTDGKSREGGGDEQFF. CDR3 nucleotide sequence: TGCAGCGTTGAAGATACTGACGGCAAATCTCGAGAAGGAGGGGGAGATGAGCAGTTCTTC.

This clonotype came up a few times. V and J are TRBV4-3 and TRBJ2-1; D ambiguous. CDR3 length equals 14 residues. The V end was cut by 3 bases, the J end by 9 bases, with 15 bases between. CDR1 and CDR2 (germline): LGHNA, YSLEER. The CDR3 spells CASSQDTTRGEQFF. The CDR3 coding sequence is TGCGCCAGCAGCCAGGATACAACCCGTGGTGAGCAGTTCTTC.

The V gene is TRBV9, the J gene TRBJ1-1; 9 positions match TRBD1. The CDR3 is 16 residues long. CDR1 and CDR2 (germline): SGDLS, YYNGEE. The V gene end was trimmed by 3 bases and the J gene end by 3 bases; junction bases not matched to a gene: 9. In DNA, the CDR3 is TGTGCCAGCAGCGGCGGGACAGGGTTATTAGACACTGAAGCTTTCTTT. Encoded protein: CASSGGTGLLDTEAFF.

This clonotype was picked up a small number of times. CDR3 residues: CASSTRQGVSYEQYF. CDR3 DNA sequence: TGTGCCAGCAGCACCCGACAGGGGGTCTCCTACGAGCAGTACTTC. The chain combines TRBV5-4 with TRBJ2-7, with 9 bases that match TRBD1. V trimming: 4 bases; J trimming: 0 bases; junction bases outside the gene matches: 5. The CDR3 sequence is 15 residues long. CDR1 is SGHNT, CDR2 YYREEE, per germline (reference sequence).

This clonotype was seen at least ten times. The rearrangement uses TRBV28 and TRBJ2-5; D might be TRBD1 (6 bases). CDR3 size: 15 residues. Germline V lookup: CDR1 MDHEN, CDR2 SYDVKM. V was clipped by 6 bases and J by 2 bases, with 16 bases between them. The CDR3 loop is CASSRTGTLQETQYF. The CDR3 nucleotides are TGTGCCAGCAGCCGCACCGGGACACTACAAGAGACCCAGTACTTC.

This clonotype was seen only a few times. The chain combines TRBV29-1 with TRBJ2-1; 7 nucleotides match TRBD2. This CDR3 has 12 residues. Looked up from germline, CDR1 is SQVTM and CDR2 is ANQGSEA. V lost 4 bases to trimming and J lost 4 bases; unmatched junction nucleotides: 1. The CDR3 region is CSVVLAYNEQFF. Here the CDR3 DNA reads TGCAGCGTTGTACTAGCGTACAATGAGCAGTTCTTC.

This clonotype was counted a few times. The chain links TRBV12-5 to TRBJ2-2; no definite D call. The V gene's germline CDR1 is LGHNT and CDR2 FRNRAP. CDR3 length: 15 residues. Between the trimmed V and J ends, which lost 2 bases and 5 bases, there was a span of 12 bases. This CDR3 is CASGLSVPGTGELFF. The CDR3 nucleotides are TGTGCTAGTGGTTTGTCAGTCCCCGGTACCGGGGAGCTGTTTTTT. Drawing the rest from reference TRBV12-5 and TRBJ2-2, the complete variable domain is DARVTQTPRHKVTEMGQEVTMRCQPILGHNTVFWYRQTMMQGLELLAYFRNRAPLDDSGMPKDRFSAEMPDATLATLKIQPSEPRDSAVYFCASGLSVPGTGELFFGEGSRLTVL.

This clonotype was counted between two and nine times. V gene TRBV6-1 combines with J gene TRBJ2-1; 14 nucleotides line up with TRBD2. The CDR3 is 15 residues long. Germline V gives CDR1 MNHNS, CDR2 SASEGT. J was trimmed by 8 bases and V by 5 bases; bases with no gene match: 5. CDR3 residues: CASSSGLAGGDEQFF. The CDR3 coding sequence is TGTGCCAGCAGTTCTGGACTAGCGGGAGGCGATGAGCAGTTCTTC.

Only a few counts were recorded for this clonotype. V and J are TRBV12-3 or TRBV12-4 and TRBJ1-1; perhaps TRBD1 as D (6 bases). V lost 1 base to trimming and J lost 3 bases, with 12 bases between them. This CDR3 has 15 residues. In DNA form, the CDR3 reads TGTGCCAGCAGTTTAGGGGCAGGGGTATACACTGAAGCTTTCTTT. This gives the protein CASSLGAGVYTEAFF.

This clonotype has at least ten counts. The CDR3 region has the DNA TGCGCCAGCAGCGCCTGGGACAAACCGGCGGATGGCTACACCTTC. Translated, it gives CASSAWDKPADGYTF. The chain couples TRBV5-1 to TRBJ1-2; D is perhaps TRBD1 (6 bases). CDR1 SGHRS and CDR2 YFSETQ come from the germline V gene. The CDR3 is made up of 15 amino acids. Trimming stripped 4 bases from V and 6 bases from J, with 19 bases between.

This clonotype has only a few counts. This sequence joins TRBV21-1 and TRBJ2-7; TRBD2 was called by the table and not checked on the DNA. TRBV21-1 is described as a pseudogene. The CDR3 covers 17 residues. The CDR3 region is CASSKFTRWFSSYEQYF. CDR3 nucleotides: TGTGCCAGCAGCAAATTCACCCGCTGGTTCAGCTCCTACGAGCAGTACTTC.

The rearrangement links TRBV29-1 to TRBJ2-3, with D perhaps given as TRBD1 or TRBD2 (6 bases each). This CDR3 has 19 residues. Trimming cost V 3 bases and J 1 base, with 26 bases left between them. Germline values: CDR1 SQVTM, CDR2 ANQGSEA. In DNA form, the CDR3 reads TGCAGCGTTGAGGCCGGAGGGGGATCCCAATGGGGTGGCACAGATACGCAGTATTTT. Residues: CSVEAGGGSQWGGTDTQYF.

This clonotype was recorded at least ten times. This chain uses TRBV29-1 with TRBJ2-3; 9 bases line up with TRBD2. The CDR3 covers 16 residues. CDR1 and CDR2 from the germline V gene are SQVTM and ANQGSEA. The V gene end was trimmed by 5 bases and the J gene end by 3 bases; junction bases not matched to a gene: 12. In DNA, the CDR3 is TGCAGCGTTTCCCGTTCTAATAGCGGGAGTACAGATACGCAGTATTTT. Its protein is CSVSRSNSGSTDTQYF.

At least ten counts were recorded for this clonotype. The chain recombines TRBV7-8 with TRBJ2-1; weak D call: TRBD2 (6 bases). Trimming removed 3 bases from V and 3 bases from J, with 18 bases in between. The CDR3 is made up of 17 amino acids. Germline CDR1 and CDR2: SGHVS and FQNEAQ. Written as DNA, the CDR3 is TGTGCCAGCAGCTTCATAAGTATAGGCGGGATCTACAATGAGCAGTTCTTC. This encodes CASSFISIGGIYNEQFF.